The 15 T cell receptor beta chains in this list originate from one sample, sequenced in a study of blood T cell repertoires in COVID-19. Using immunoSEQ multiplex PCR, the repertoire was profiled, and TCRdb retains in-frame clones only, with some absent. The repertoire holds some 340,000 clones, with under 85% as singletons. The sample comprised PBMCs or T cells enriched from blood (not recorded which). Receptor source: a woman aged 50 to 60 who had recovered from COVID-19.

The rearrangement uses TRBV30 and TRBJ1-1; tentatively, D is TRBD1 (6 bases). The germline V gene has CDR1 GTSNPN and CDR2 SVGIG (reference sequence). The CDR3 length is 15 residues. Deletions cut 5 bases from V and 4 bases from J, with 20 bases between. Here the CDR3 reads CAWDLGGGWSTEAFF. In DNA form, the CDR3 reads TGTGCCTGGGACCTGGGTGGGGGCTGGAGCACTGAAGCTTTCTTT.

J is TRBJ1-1 and V is TRBV9; TRBD1 matches 7 bases. J gave up 1 base and V 5 bases, and 5 bases lay outside the gene matches. The CDR3 is 14 amino acids. Germline loops: CDR1 SGDLS, CDR2 YYNGEE. The CDR3 protein is CASSLGTENTEAFF. Here the CDR3 DNA reads TGTGCCAGCAGTCTTGGGACAGAGAACACTGAAGCTTTCTTT.

This chain uses TRBV24-1 with TRBJ2-5; 10 nucleotides agree with TRBD2. The CDR3 runs to 15 residues. Trimming at V came to 3 bases and at J to 4 bases, leaving 4 bases not matched to a gene. Germline V gives CDR1 KGHDR, CDR2 SFDVKD. CDR3 in amino acids: CATSDPRTSGETQYF. Here the CDR3 DNA reads TGTGCCACCAGTGATCCGAGGACTAGCGGAGAGACCCAGTACTTC.

V gene TRBV6-6 combines with J gene TRBJ2-7; maybe TRBD1 (6 bases). Germline loops: CDR1 MNHNY, CDR2 SVGAGI (reference sequence). Trimming removed 5 bases from V and 8 bases from J, with 28 bases in between. The CDR3 is 17 amino acids. CDR3 amino acids: CASSPDPGGRRLTKQYF. The CDR3 region has the DNA TGTGCCAGCAGTCCAGACCCTGGGGGCAGAAGACTTACGAAGCAGTACTTC.

The chain couples TRBV9 to TRBJ1-1, with 7 nucleotides matching TRBD1. Germline values: CDR1 SGDLS, CDR2 YYNGEE. The CDR3 is made up of 14 amino acids. Unmatched junction bases numbered 3, after V lost 4 bases and J lost 0 bases. CDR3 in DNA: TGTGCCAGCAGCACGGGACAGATGAACACTGAAGCTTTCTTT. It is translated as CASSTGQMNTEAFF.

V is TRBV5-1 and J is TRBJ2-6, with 8 bases aligning to TRBD1. Germline V gene data show CDR1 as SGHRS and CDR2 as YFSETQ. The V segment lost 0 bases and the J segment 3 bases; nucleotides outside the gene matches: 2. The length of the CDR3 is 16 residues. The CDR3 protein is CASSLDGTGGANVLTF. The CDR3 nucleotides are TGCGCCAGCAGCTTGGACGGGACAGGTGGGGCCAACGTCCTGACTTTC. The full variable domain, with the rest looked up from reference TRBV5-1 and TRBJ2-6, is KAGVTQTPRYLIKTRGQQVTLSCSPISGHRSVSWYQQTPGQGLQFLFEYFSETQRNKGNFPGRFSGRQFSNSRSEMNVSTLELGDSALYLCASSLDGTGGANVLTFGAGSRLTVL.

This clone was observed at least ten times. The chain couples TRBV3-1 (or the pseudogene TRBV3-2) to TRBJ2-3; 9 bases align to TRBD2. CDR1 LGHDT and CDR2 YNNKEL come from the germline V gene (reference sequence). The CDR3 sequence is 14 residues long. V lost 8 bases and J lost 6; bases outside the gene matches: 9. Here the CDR3 reads CASFSGSEGDTQYF. The CDR3 DNA follows: TGTGCCAGCTTTAGCGGGAGCGAGGGGGATACGCAGTATTTT.

The chain links TRBV30 to TRBJ2-3, with D maybe TRBD2 (5 bases). The CDR3 is made up of 14 amino acids. Trimming took 8 bases from V and 6 from J, leaving 21 bases between them. Looked up from germline, CDR1 is GTSNPN and CDR2 is SVGIG (reference sequence). CDR3 loop: CAATSEGRPDTQYF. The DNA for the CDR3 is TGTGCCGCAACCTCCGAGGGCCGGCCGGATACGCAGTATTTT.

The chain joins TRBV28 to TRBJ1-5; 11 positions agree with TRBD1. J lost 10 bases, V lost 5 bases, and 7 bases had no gene match. The CDR3 contains 14 residues. Germline CDR1 is MDHEN and CDR2 is SYDVKM. Here the CDR3 reads CASSPRTGGAPQHF. The CDR3 nucleotides are TGTGCCAGCAGTCCCCGGACAGGGGGCGCACCCCAGCATTTT.

The chain employs TRBV6-6 and TRBJ1-6; D is possibly TRBD1 (5 bases). V lost 4 bases, J lost 7 bases, and 17 bases lay in between. Germline CDR1 and CDR2: MNHNY and SVGAGI (reference sequence). The CDR3 consists of 16 residues. The CDR3 reads CASSSYGGRQNSPLHF. The CDR3 DNA sequence: TGTGCCAGCAGTTCCTACGGCGGCAGACAGAATTCACCCCTCCACTTT.

This rearrangement joins TRBV3-1 (or the pseudogene TRBV3-2) to TRBJ2-1, with TRBD2 matching over 9 bases. The germline gives CDR1 LGHDT, CDR2 YNNKEL (reference sequence). The CDR3 runs 15 residues. Trimming took 1 base from V and 5 from J; bases not matched to a gene: 3. CDR3 region: CASSQARLADNEQFF. The CDR3, as DNA: TGTGCCAGCAGCCAAGCGAGACTAGCGGACAATGAGCAGTTCTTC.

This clone was seen just once. V and J are TRBV4-3 and TRBJ1-3, with no clear D. From germline, CDR1 is LGHNA and CDR2 YSLEER. CDR3 size: 13 residues. Trimming took off 1 base at V and 7 bases at J, with 8 bases between the two ends. DNA for the CDR3: TGCGCCAGCAGCCAAGTCCTTTCCAACACCATATATTTT. Protein: CASSQVLSNTIYF.

V usage is TRBV4-1 and J usage is TRBJ2-3; 7 bases map to TRBD2. The germline CDR1 and CDR2 sequences are MGHRA and YSYEKL. This CDR3 comprises 17 residues. The V and J ends lost 0 bases and 2 bases, in that order; junction bases with no gene match: 8. CDR3 residues: CASSQDGGGTATDTQYF. Here the CDR3 DNA reads TGCGCCAGCAGCCAAGATGGGGGAGGGACCGCCACAGATACGCAGTATTTT.

The chain couples TRBV6-2 or TRBV6-3 to TRBJ2-5; D unclear. V dropped 2 bases and J dropped 13 bases, with 8 bases sitting between them. CDR3 length equals 10 residues. Germline CDR1 reads MNHEY; CDR2 reads SVGEGT. The CDR3 sequence is CASSYGPMYF. CDR3 DNA sequence: TGTGCCAGCAGTTACGGCCCGATGTACTTC.

This chain links TRBV11-3 with TRBJ2-6; no firm D call. Germline V lookup: CDR1 SGHNT, CDR2 YENEEA. CDR3 length: 16 residues. Trimming left V 4 bases short and J 0 bases short, with 10 bases between. CDR3 region: CASSSHPDSGANVLTF. CDR3 sequence (DNA): TGTGCCAGCAGCTCCCACCCAGACTCTGGGGCCAACGTCCTGACTTTC.